The rows below give T cell receptor beta chains drawn from one sample of a study of T cell repertoires in cytomegalovirus infection. The antigens these receptors bind are not known. A single record per CDR3 protein comes from TCRdb applying MiXCR to the reads. Of about 900,000 distinct CDR3 sequences in the sample, around a third were seen once. The specimen was cultured CD8+ T cells from PBMCs, collected from culture after CMV antigen stimulation. All receptors derive from a human donor in good health (CMV status not recorded). Some clones in this sample may be carry-over from other donors' samples. Both conserved end residues are part of each CDR3. D genes are given only for firm matches. A row's size may be missing; if present it is once, few, many or a size class.

-,few,TRBV28,15,TRBJ1-2,CASSLFPPGHDGYTF,TGTGCCAGCAGTTTATTCCCCCCAGGGCATGATGGCTACACCTTC
-,many,TRBV11-3,16,TRBJ2-1,CASSLRGAGSYNEQFF,TGTGCCAGCAGCTTAAGGGGCGCAGGGTCCTACAATGAGCAGTTCTTC
-,-,TRBV6-6,12,TRBJ2-5,CASSPARETQYF,TGTGCCAGCAGTCCGGCCCGGGAGACCCAGTACTTC
-,-,TRBV5-4,15,TRBJ2-1,CASSLGPGQSREQFF,TGTGCCAGCAGCTTGGGACCGGGACAAAGCAGGGAGCAGTTCTTC
-,many,TRBV7-2,15,TRBJ1-4,CASSPWGGIGEKLFF,TGTGCCAGCAGCCCGTGGGGGGGAATAGGGGAAAAACTGTTTTTT
-,-,TRBV7-9,12,TRBJ1-5,CASSLATQPQHF,TGTGCCAGCAGCTTAGCAACACAGCCCCAGCATTTT
TRBD1,-,TRBV10-3,13,TRBJ2-1,CAIGTGYDNEQFF,TGTGCCATTGGGACAGGCTACGACAATGAGCAGTTCTTC
-,-,TRBV12-3/TRBV12-4,11,TRBJ2-3,CATISSDTQYF,TGTGCCACCATCAGTAGCGATACGCAGTATTTT
TRBD1,-,TRBV28,15,TRBJ1-5,CASSWDRVGNQPQHF,TGTGCCAGCAGTTGGGACAGGGTGGGCAATCAGCCCCAGCATTTT
-,-,TRBV27,15,TRBJ1-5,CASSLSRELYQPQHF,TGTGCCAGCAGTTTATCGAGAGAGCTCTATCAGCCCCAGCATTTT
TRBD2,-,TRBV28,14,TRBJ2-3,CASSTGGAADTQYF,TGTGCCAGCAGTACCGGGGGGGCTGCAGATACGCAGTATTTT
TRBD2,-,TRBV10-3,14,TRBJ2-7,CAIKVQAGDNEQYF,TGTGCCATCAAGGTGCAAGCGGGGGACAACGAGCAGTACTTC
TRBD1,-,TRBV6-8,16,TRBJ2-2,CASSAQGALGTGELFF,TGTGCCAGCAGTGCCCAGGGGGCTTTAGGGACCGGGGAGCTGTTTTTT
TRBD1,few,TRBV7-9,15,TRBJ2-7,CASSGPGQGFYEQYF,TGTGCCAGCAGCGGACCGGGACAGGGTTTCTACGAGCAGTACTTC
TRBD1,few,TRBV10-3,17,TRBJ2-1,CAISESGGRGPDNEQFF,TGTGCCATCAGTGAGTCGGGAGGCAGGGGGCCGGACAATGAGCAGTTCTTC
-,once,TRBV20-1,18,TRBJ1-2,CSARDQGAGENLNYGYTF,TGCAGTGCTAGAGATCAGGGAGCAGGAGAGAATCTAAACTATGGCTACACCTTC
TRBD1,many,TRBV7-2,16,TRBJ1-1,CASSLAWTGRNTEAFF,TGTGCCAGCAGCTTAGCTTGGACAGGCCGTAACACTGAAGCTTTCTTT
TRBD2,few,TRBV6-5,15,TRBJ2-5,CASKLLTSDQETQYF,TGTGCCAGCAAGCTTTTAACTAGCGACCAAGAGACCCAGTACTTC
-,few,TRBV9,15,TRBJ2-1,CASSVGRGPYNEQFF,TGTGCCAGCAGCGTAGGGCGGGGACCCTACAATGAGCAGTTCTTC
-,few,TRBV6-6,12,TRBJ1-2,CAIGHLNYGYTF,TGTGCCATCGGACACCTCAACTATGGCTACACCTTC
-,few,TRBV27,15,TRBJ2-3,CASKLGGLGTDTQYF,TGTGCCAGCAAATTAGGGGGGCTTGGAACAGATACGCAGTATTTT
-,-,TRBV14,15,TRBJ1-1,CASSLHRNAGTEAFF,TGTGCCAGCAGCTTGCACAGGAATGCGGGCACTGAAGCTTTCTTT
-,many,TRBV12-3/TRBV12-4,17,TRBJ2-1,CASRLVHRVGSYNEQFF,TGTGCCAGCAGGCTTGTCCACAGGGTCGGCTCCTACAATGAGCAGTTCTTC
TRBD2,-,TRBV6-6,16,TRBJ2-2,CASTQSGGFIPWELFF,TGTGCCAGCACTCAAAGCGGGGGGTTCATCCCGTGGGAGCTGTTTTTT
-,-,TRBV7-8,15,TRBJ1-3,CASSLIGSDGNTIYF,TGTGCCAGCAGCTTAATCGGCTCAGATGGAAACACCATATATTTT
-,-,TRBV19,17,TRBJ1-2,CASSMGRPPRTHYGYTF,TGTGCCAGTAGTATGGGCCGGCCTCCCAGAACCCACTATGGCTACACCTTC
TRBD2,many,TRBV6-6,15,TRBJ2-3,CASSYSSGGRDTQYF,TGTGCCAGCAGTTACTCGTCGGGGGGGAGAGATACGCAGTATTTT
TRBD1,-,TRBV27,18,TRBJ2-2,CASSLSVPTGGWTGELFF,TGTGCCAGCAGTTTATCGGTTCCAACAGGGGGTTGGACCGGGGAGCTGTTTTTT
TRBD2,-,TRBV6-5,16,TRBJ2-1,CASSYSSGGALNEQFF,TGTGCCAGCAGTTACTCGAGCGGGGGGGCTTTAAATGAGCAGTTCTTC
-,many,TRBV5-1,13,TRBJ1-3,CASSFSRGRAIYF,TGCGCCAGCAGCTTCTCCAGGGGCAGAGCCATATATTTT
-,-,TRBV6-1,15,TRBJ2-1,CASSLSTISYNEQFF,TGTGCCAGCTCCCTTTCGACGATCTCCTACAATGAGCAGTTCTTC
TRBD1,few,TRBV7-9,15,TRBJ2-1,CASSPWTGKVAEQFF,TGTGCCAGCAGCCCCTGGACAGGGAAAGTCGCTGAGCAGTTCTTC
TRBD2,-,TRBV6-5,14,TRBJ2-1,CASRRGGGTNEQFF,TGTGCCAGCAGGCGGGGGGGGGGAACCAATGAGCAGTTCTTC
-,few,TRBV12-3/TRBV12-4,12,TRBJ2-7,CASSRGGFEQYF,TGTGCCAGCAGTCGAGGGGGATTCGAGCAGTACTTC
-,once,TRBV7-9,13,TRBJ2-7,CASSLPSDYEQYF,TGTGCCAGCAGCTTACCGTCGGACTACGAGCAGTACTTC
-,-,TRBV9,11,TRBJ1-2,CASDGGAGYTF,TGTGCCAGCGATGGGGGCGCGGGCTACACCTTC
TRBD1,many,TRBV7-6,16,TRBJ2-7,CASSSRGTGERYEQYF,TGTGCCAGCAGCTCCAGAGGGACAGGGGAAAGATACGAGCAGTACTTC
TRBD1,few,TRBV6-4,17,TRBJ1-2,CATTPTRQGAPYYGYTF,TGTGCCACTACGCCAACAAGGCAGGGGGCCCCCTACTATGGCTACACCTTC
-,many,TRBV7-2,15,TRBJ1-5,CASSPRGVGNQPQHF,TGTGCCAGCAGCCCCCGGGGAGTAGGCAATCAGCCCCAGCATTTT
-,-,TRBV7-8,15,TRBJ1-2,CASSLVGRTNYGYTF,TGTGCCAGCAGCTTAGTGGGCAGAACTAACTATGGCTACACCTTC
-,-,TRBV12-3/TRBV12-4,13,TRBJ1-5,CASSSGRVLPQHF,TGTGCCAGCAGTTCTGGGAGGGTTCTGCCCCAGCATTTT
TRBD2,few,TRBV7-6,15,TRBJ2-7,CASTESGGPGHEQYF,TGTGCCAGCACCGAAAGCGGGGGCCCCGGGCACGAGCAGTACTTC
TRBD1,-,TRBV18,15,TRBJ2-5,CASSPGQGASGTQYF,TGTGCCAGCTCACCGGGACAGGGGGCATCAGGGACCCAGTACTTC
TRBD1,many,TRBV7-8,13,TRBJ1-2,CASSPRDRGGYTF,TGTGCCAGCAGCCCCCGGGACAGGGGTGGCTACACCTTC
TRBD1,few,TRBV20-1,16,TRBJ2-2,CSARDTQGAFTGELFF,TGCAGTGCTAGAGATACCCAGGGGGCATTCACCGGGGAGCTGTTTTTT
-,few,TRBV4-1,16,TRBJ1-1,CASSQGRAALNTEAFF,TGCGCCAGCAGCCAAGGACGGGCAGCTCTGAACACTGAAGCTTTCTTT
-,many,TRBV7-8,11,TRBJ2-1,CASSLQNEQFF,TGTGCCAGCAGCTTACAGAATGAGCAGTTCTTC
-,-,TRBV2,17,TRBJ1-6,CASRRSLDRSRNSPLHF,TGTGCCAGCAGGAGAAGCCTTGACAGGTCGAGGAATTCACCCCTCCACTTT
-,-,TRBV27,13,TRBJ1-5,CASSLSGTQPQHF,TGTGCCAGCAGTTTATCGGGGACTCAGCCCCAGCATTTT
-,-,TRBV6-1,13,TRBJ1-2,CASMGMGIYGYTF,TGTGCCAGCATGGGTATGGGGATATATGGCTACACCTTC
TRBD1,-,TRBV20-1,15,TRBJ1-5,CSARVGRQGYQPQHF,TGCAGTGCTAGAGTCGGTCGACAGGGGTATCAGCCCCAGCATTTT
-,few,TRBV27,13,TRBJ2-3,CASSLSMVDTQYF,TGTGCCAGCAGTTTATCTATGGTAGATACGCAGTATTTT
-,few,TRBV2,15,TRBJ1-5,CASSEGWGSNQPQHF,TGTGCCAGCAGTGAAGGTTGGGGTAGCAATCAGCCCCAGCATTTT
-,-,TRBV25-1,14,TRBJ2-3,CASSERASPDTQYF,TGTGCCAGCAGTGAAAGGGCGTCTCCAGATACGCAGTATTTT
-,many,TRBV7-9,16,TRBJ1-1,CASSETGGGLNTEAFF,TGTGCCAGCAGCGAGACAGGCGGGGGATTGAACACTGAAGCTTTCTTT
TRBD2,few,TRBV2,16,TRBJ2-1,CASSEKAAGSYNEQFF,TGTGCCAGCAGTGAAAAGGCAGCGGGGTCCTACAATGAGCAGTTCTTC